The rows below give T cell receptor beta chains drawn from one sample of a study of blood T cells in healthy people across ages. Using its own MiXCR run on the 5' RACE reads, TCRdb lists one record per CDR3 protein. The repertoire holds approximately 690,000 distinct CDR3 sequences, roughly two fifths seen once, with around 30% in the top ten. The sample consisted of blood. Receptors were obtained from a man older than 75 in good health. Both conserved end residues are part of each CDR3. The D gene is left open where the match is weak. The size field is filled for only some rows; it gives once, few, many or a size class.

J gene,D gene,clone size,V gene,CDR3 protein,CDR3 DNA
TRBJ1-2,.,.,TRBV7-2,CASSLSFGGDGYTF,TGTGCCAGCAGCTTAAGCTTTGGAGGGGATGGCTACACCTTC
TRBJ2-4,TRBD2,few,TRBV15,CATSRGLAGPKNIQYF,TGTGCCACCAGCAGAGGACTAGCGGGACCCAAAAACATTCAGTACTTC
TRBJ1-1,TRBD1,few,TRBV5-1,CASSLGQGWEMNTEAFF,TGCGCCAGCAGCTTGGGACAGGGTTGGGAAATGAACACTGAAGCTTTCTTT
TRBJ2-7,.,.,TRBV6-6,CASSYSGDPTYEQYF,TGTGCCAGCAGTTACTCAGGCGACCCGACCTACGAGCAGTACTTC
TRBJ2-7,.,many,TRBV7-2,CASTNGGNPYEQYF,TGTGCCAGCACGAACGGAGGCAATCCCTACGAGCAGTACTTC
TRBJ2-5,.,few,TRBV30,CAWSVPILVGQETQYF,TGTGCCTGGAGTGTACCTATTCTCGTCGGGCAAGAGACCCAGTACTTC
TRBJ2-3,.,.,TRBV5-8,CASSLGQRFTDTQYF,TGTGCCAGCAGCTTAGGACAGCGATTCACAGATACGCAGTATTTT
TRBJ1-4,TRBD1,.,TRBV4-1,CASSQIQGASDEKLFF,TGCGCCAGCAGCCAGATACAGGGGGCGAGTGATGAAAAACTGTTTTTT
TRBJ2-7,.,few,TRBV6-6,CASSYSPNGQTYEQYF,TGTGCCAGCAGTTACTCCCCTAATGGGCAGACCTACGAGCAGTACTTC
TRBJ1-4,.,.,TRBV7-2,CASSLVSGFDEKLFF,TGTGCCAGCAGCTTAGTCAGTGGGTTTGATGAAAAACTGTTTTTT
TRBJ2-7,.,few,TRBV6-2/TRBV6-3,CASSYPGLNYEQYF,TGTGCCAGCAGTTACCCTGGGCTCAACTACGAGCAGTACTTC
TRBJ2-3,TRBD2,few,TRBV7-2,CASSLDLRGGLTDTQYF,TGTGCCAGCAGCCTAGATTTACGGGGGGGCCTGACAGATACGCAGTATTTT
TRBJ1-6,.,.,TRBV12-5,CASGFVRGPLHF,TGTGCTAGTGGTTTTGTTAGGGGACCCCTCCACTTT
TRBJ2-7,TRBD2,.,TRBV3-1,CASSSPGTSDHEQYF,TGTGCCAGCAGCTCCCCCGGGACTAGCGACCACGAGCAGTACTTC
TRBJ2-7,.,.,TRBV29-1,CSVEDQVYEQYF,TGCAGCGTTGAAGATCAGGTCTACGAGCAGTACTTC
TRBJ2-2,TRBD2,.,TRBV12-3/TRBV12-4,CASRSSPGLVLELFF,TGTGCCAGCAGATCTTCACCGGGACTAGTATTGGAGCTGTTTTTT
TRBJ2-3,TRBD2,few,TRBV5-1,CASSNSGVTDTQYF,TGCGCCAGCAGCAACAGCGGGGTCACAGATACGCAGTATTTT
TRBJ2-1,.,many,TRBV6-6,CASSQQGYNEQFF,TGTGCCAGCAGTCAACAGGGTTACAATGAGCAGTTCTTC
TRBJ2-7,TRBD1,.,TRBV29-1,CSAVGQDSYEQYF,TGCAGCGCGGTAGGACAGGATTCCTACGAGCAGTACTTC
TRBJ2-1,.,many,TRBV15,CATSRDVIVGGDEQFF,TGTGCCACCAGCAGAGATGTGATCGTGGGAGGCGATGAGCAGTTCTTC
TRBJ2-1,TRBD2,.,TRBV6-2/TRBV6-3,CASSLWTSGGSNEQFF,TGTGCCAGCAGTTTGTGGACTAGCGGCGGGTCCAATGAGCAGTTCTTC
TRBJ2-1,.,.,TRBV3-1,CASSQVVGGAGKKQFF,TGTGCCAGCAGCCAAGTGGTGGGGGGAGCCGGAAAAAAGCAGTTCTTC
TRBJ2-1,TRBD2,many,TRBV27,CASSLQREGDEQFF,TGTGCCAGCAGTTTACAGCGGGAGGGGGATGAGCAGTTCTTC
TRBJ2-3,.,few,TRBV10-1,CASSSFRGGTDTQYF,TGCGCCAGCAGCTCTTTCCGAGGAGGCACAGATACGCAGTATTTT
TRBJ2-4,TRBD1,.,TRBV20-1,CSAEGTGSIQYF,TGCAGTGCTGAGGGGACAGGGAGTATTCAGTACTTC
TRBJ2-3,TRBD2,.,TRBV7-2,CASSSLGGANTDTQYF,TGTGCCAGCAGCTCCCTCGGGGGGGCTAACACAGATACGCAGTATTTT
TRBJ2-3,.,few,TRBV24-1,CATSDSEGPHTQYF,TGTGCCACCAGTGATTCCGAGGGCCCACATACGCAGTATTTT
TRBJ1-2,.,many,TRBV20-1,CSAFRYGYTF,TGCAGTGCTTTTAGATATGGCTACACCTTC
TRBJ2-1,TRBD2,.,TRBV20-1,CSARLSSGPYNEQFF,TGCAGTGCCAGGTTGAGTAGCGGGCCCTACAATGAGCAGTTCTTC
TRBJ2-7,TRBD1,.,TRBV13,CASSHRQGHEQYF,TGTGCCAGCAGTCATAGACAGGGACACGAGCAGTACTTC
TRBJ1-5,.,.,TRBV12-3/TRBV12-4,CANSLVGTNQPQHF,TGTGCCAACAGTTTAGTAGGGACTAATCAGCCCCAGCATTTT
TRBJ2-7,TRBD1,.,TRBV29-1,CSAGTGFTYEQYF,TGCAGCGCCGGGACAGGGTTTACCTACGAGCAGTACTTC
TRBJ2-5,TRBD2,.,TRBV7-2,CASSLASGVWGGETQYF,TGTGCCAGCAGCTTAGCTAGCGGGGTATGGGGGGGAGAGACCCAGTACTTC
TRBJ2-7,TRBD1,.,TRBV7-8,CASSTGQGMPVSYEQYF,TGTGCCAGCAGCACGGGACAGGGGATGCCGGTATCCTACGAGCAGTACTTC
TRBJ2-1,TRBD1,.,TRBV6-5,CASSPWTGGNNEQFF,TGTGCCAGCAGTCCGTGGACAGGGGGCAATAATGAGCAGTTCTTC
TRBJ1-1,TRBD1,.,TRBV20-1,CSARGDRGVTEAFF,TGCAGTGCTAGGGGCGACAGGGGTGTCACTGAAGCTTTCTTT
TRBJ2-7,.,many,TRBV5-1,CASSFDRNEQYF,TGCGCCAGCAGCTTCGACAGAAACGAGCAGTACTTC
TRBJ2-4,.,.,TRBV14,CASSQDGGIAKNIQYF,TGTGCCAGCAGCCAAGATGGGGGGATAGCCAAAAACATTCAGTACTTC
TRBJ2-3,TRBD2,few,TRBV11-2,CASSIRRAGGGDTQYF,TGTGCCAGCAGCATACGGAGAGCGGGGGGTGGAGATACGCAGTATTTT
TRBJ1-1,TRBD1,.,TRBV6-6,CASSYGGTGGTEAFF,TGTGCCAGCAGTTACGGGGGGACAGGGGGCACTGAAGCTTTCTTT
TRBJ2-3,TRBD2,.,TRBV12-3/TRBV12-4,CASSSWGGTTLGNTDTQYF,TGTGCCAGCAGTTCTTGGGGTGGGACTACGCTGGGTAACACAGATACGCAGTATTTT
TRBJ2-7,.,.,TRBV4-2,CASSQGGLGGEQYF,TGTGCCAGCAGCCAGGGCGGACTAGGGGGCGAGCAGTACTTC
TRBJ2-3,.,few,TRBV6-6,CASSYKATLTLTDTQYF,TGTGCCAGCAGTTACAAGGCCACACTGACACTTACAGATACGCAGTATTTT
TRBJ1-2,.,few,TRBV5-5,CASSLGPPPYGYTF,TGTGCCAGCAGCTTGGGGCCGCCGCCTTATGGCTACACCTTC
TRBJ2-7,TRBD1,.,TRBV9,CASSVVEGGPNEQYF,TGTGCCAGCAGCGTAGTGGAAGGGGGCCCAAACGAGCAGTACTTC
TRBJ2-3,TRBD2,.,TRBV20-1,CSARGGLAGIRSDTQYF,TGCAGTGCTCGTGGGGGCCTAGCGGGAATACGGTCAGATACGCAGTATTTT
TRBJ2-5,.,few,TRBV4-2,CASSREMDEQYF,TGTGCCAGCAGCCGAGAGATGGATGAGCAGTACTTC
TRBJ2-6,.,many,TRBV27,CASSFVAGISSGANVLTF,TGTGCCAGCAGTTTTGTGGCAGGGATCAGCTCTGGGGCCAACGTCCTGACTTTC
TRBJ1-2,TRBD1,.,TRBV20-1,CSAGRQGADGYTF,TGCAGTGCAGGAAGACAGGGGGCGGATGGCTACACCTTC
TRBJ2-3,TRBD2,.,TRBV5-1,CASSTKREWGTDTQYF,TGCGCCAGCAGCACCAAGCGGGAGTGGGGCACAGATACGCAGTATTTT
TRBJ2-1,.,few,TRBV12-3/TRBV12-4,CASSLAGGRSGEQFF,TGTGCCAGCAGTTTAGCGGGAGGACGGAGCGGGGAGCAGTTCTTC
TRBJ2-7,TRBD2,.,TRBV7-2,CASSPRGRGTSGSYEQYF,TGTGCCAGCAGCCCTAGAGGTCGGGGGACTAGCGGTTCCTACGAGCAGTACTTC
TRBJ2-5,TRBD1,few,TRBV4-2,CACSQQGAGAGETQYF,TGTGCCTGCAGCCAACAGGGGGCCGGGGCAGGAGAGACCCAGTACTTC